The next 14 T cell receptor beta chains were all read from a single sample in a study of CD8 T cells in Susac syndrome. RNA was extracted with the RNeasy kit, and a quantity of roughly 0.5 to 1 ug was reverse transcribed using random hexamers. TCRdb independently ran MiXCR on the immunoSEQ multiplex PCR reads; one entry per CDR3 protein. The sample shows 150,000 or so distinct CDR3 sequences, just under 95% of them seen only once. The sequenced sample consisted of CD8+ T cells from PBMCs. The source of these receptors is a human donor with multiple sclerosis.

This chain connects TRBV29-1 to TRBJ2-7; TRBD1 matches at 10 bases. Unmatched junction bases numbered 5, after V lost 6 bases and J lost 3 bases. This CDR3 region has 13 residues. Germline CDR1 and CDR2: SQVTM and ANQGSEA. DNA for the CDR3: TGCAGCGTGACAGGGGGCGAAAGCTACGAGCAGTACTTC. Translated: CSVTGGESYEQYF.

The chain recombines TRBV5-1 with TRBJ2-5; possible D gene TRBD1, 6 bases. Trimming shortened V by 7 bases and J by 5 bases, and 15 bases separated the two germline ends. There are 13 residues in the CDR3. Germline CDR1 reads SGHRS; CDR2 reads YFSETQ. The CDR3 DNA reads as TGCGCCAGCTTTGGGACATTAGGGGAGACCCAGTACTTC. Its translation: CASFGTLGETQYF.

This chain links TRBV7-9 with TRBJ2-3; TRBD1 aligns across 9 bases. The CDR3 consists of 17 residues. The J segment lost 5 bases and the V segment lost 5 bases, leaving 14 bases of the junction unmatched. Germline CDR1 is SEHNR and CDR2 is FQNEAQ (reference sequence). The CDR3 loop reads CASSIPAGTGFGDTQYF. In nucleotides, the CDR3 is TGTGCCAGCAGCATACCCGCCGGGACAGGGTTCGGAGATACGCAGTATTTT.

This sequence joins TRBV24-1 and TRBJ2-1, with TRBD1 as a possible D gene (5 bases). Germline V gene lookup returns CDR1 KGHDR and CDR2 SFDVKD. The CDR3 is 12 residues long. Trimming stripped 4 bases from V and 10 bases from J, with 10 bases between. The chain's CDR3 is CATSDPDSEQFF. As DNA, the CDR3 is TGTGCCACCAGTGACCCTGACAGCGAGCAGTTCTTC.

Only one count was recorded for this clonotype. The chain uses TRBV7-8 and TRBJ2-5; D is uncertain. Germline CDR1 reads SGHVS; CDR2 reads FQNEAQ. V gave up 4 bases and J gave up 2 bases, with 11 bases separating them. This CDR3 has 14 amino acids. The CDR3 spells CASSSSRRQETQYF. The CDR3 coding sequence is TGTGCCAGCAGCTCCAGTCGGAGACAAGAGACCCAGTACTTC.

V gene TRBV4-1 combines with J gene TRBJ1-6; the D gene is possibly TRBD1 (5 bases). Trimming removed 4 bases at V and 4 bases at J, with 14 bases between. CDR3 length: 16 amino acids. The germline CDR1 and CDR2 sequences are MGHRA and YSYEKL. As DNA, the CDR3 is TGCGCCAGCAGCCCACTATGGACACCGTATAATTCACCCCTCCACTTT. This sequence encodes CASSPLWTPYNSPLHF.

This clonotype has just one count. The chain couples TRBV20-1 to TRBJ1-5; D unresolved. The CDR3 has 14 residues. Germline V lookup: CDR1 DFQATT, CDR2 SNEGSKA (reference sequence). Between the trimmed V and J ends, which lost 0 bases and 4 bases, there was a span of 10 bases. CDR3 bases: TGCAGTGCTAGAGATCTTTGGCCAAATCAGCCCCAGCATTTT. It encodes CSARDLWPNQPQHF.

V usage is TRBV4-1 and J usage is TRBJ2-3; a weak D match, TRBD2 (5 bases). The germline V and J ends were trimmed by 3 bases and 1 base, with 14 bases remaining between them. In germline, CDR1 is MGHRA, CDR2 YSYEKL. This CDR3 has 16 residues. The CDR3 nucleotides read TGCGCCAGCAGCCACCGTAGCGTAGACGGCACAGATACGCAGTATTTT. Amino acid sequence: CASSHRSVDGTDTQYF.

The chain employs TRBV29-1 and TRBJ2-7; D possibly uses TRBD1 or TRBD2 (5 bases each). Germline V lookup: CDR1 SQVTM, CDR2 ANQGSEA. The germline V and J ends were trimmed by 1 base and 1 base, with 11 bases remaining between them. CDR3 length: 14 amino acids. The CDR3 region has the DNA TGCAGCGTTGAAGCCACCTGGGGGTCCTACGAGCAGTACTTC. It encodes CSVEATWGSYEQYF.

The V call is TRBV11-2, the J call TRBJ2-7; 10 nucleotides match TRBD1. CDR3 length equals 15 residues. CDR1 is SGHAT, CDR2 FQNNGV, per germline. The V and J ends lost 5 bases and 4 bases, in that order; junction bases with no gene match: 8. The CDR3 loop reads CASSPRRDRGYEQYF. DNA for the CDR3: TGTGCCAGCAGCCCGAGACGGGACAGGGGTTACGAGCAGTACTTC.

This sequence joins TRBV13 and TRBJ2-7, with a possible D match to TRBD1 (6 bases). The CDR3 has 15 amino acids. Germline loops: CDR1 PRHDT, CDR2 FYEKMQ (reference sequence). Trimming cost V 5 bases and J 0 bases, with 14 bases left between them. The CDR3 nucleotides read TGTGCCAGCAGCATTAGACAGGAAAACTCCTACGAGCAGTACTTC. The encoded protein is CASSIRQENSYEQYF.

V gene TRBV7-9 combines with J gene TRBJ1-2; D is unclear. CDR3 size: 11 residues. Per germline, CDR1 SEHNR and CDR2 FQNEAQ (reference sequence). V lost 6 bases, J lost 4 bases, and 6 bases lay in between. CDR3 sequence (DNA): TGTGCCAGCAGTGACCTCTATGGCTACACCTTC. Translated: CASSDLYGYTF.

In DNA, the CDR3 is TGTGCCAGCAGCTTCGCCGGGACAGTAAAAGAGACCCAGTACTTC. Amino acids: CASSFAGTVKETQYF. V usage is TRBV9 and J usage is TRBJ2-5; TRBD1 agrees at 7 bases. Germline loops: CDR1 SGDLS, CDR2 YYNGEE. J was trimmed by 3 bases and V by 4 bases; bases with no gene match: 9. The CDR3 runs 15 residues.

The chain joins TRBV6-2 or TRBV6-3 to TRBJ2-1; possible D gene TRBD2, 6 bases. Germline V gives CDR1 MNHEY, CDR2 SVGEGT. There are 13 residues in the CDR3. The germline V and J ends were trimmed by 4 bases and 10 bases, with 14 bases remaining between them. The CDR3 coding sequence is TGTGCCAGCAGTTTGGGCGGGGCAGGGGAGCAGTTCTTC. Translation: CASSLGGAGEQFF.